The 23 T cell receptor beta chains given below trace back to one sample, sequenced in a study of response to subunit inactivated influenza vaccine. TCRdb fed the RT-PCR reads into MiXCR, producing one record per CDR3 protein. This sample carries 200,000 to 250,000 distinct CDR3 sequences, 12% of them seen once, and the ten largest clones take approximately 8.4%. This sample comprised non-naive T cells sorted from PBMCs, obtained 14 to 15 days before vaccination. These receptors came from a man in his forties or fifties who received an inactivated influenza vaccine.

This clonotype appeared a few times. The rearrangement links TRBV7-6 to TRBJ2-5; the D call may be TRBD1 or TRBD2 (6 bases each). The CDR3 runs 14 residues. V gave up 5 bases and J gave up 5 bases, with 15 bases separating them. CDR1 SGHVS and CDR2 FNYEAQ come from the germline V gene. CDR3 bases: TGTGCCAGCAGCAGTATAGGGGGGCCGGAGACCCAGTACTTC. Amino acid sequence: CASSSIGGPETQYF. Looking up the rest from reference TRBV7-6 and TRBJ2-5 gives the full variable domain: GAGVSQSPRYKVTKRGQDVALRCDPISGHVSLYWYRQALGQGPEFLTYFNYEAQQDKSGLPNDRFSAERPEGSISTLTIQRTEQRDSAMYRCASSSIGGPETQYFGPGTRLLVL.

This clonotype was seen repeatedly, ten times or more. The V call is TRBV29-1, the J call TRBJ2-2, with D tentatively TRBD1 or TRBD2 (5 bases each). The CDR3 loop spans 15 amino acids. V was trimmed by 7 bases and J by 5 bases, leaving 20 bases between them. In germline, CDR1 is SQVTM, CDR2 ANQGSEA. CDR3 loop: CSAINRGVGTGELFF. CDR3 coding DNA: TGCAGCGCTATTAATAGGGGAGTCGGTACCGGGGAGCTGTTTTTT.

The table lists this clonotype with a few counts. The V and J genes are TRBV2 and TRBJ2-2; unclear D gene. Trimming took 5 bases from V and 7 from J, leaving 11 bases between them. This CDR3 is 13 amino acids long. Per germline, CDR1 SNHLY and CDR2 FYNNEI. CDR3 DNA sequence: TGTGCCAGCAGTTGGACGGGTAACGGGGAGCTGTTTTTT. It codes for CASSWTGNGELFF.

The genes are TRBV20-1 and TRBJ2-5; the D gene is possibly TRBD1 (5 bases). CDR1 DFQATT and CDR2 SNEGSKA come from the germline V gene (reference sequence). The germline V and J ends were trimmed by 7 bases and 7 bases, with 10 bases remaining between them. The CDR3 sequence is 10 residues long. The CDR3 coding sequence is TGCAGTGTGGCAGGGTTGACCCAGTACTTC. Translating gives CSVAGLTQYF.

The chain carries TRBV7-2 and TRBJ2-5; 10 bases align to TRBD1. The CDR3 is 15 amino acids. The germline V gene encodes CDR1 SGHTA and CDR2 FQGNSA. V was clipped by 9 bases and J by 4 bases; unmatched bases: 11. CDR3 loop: CASRDRDRGRETQYF. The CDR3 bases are TGTGCCAGTAGGGACCGGGACAGGGGTCGAGAGACCCAGTACTTC.

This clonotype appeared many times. The CDR3 here is CASSESPHSSPLHF. In nucleotides, the CDR3 is TGTGCCAGCAGTGAATCCCCCCATTCATCACCCCTCCACTTT. V usage is TRBV25-1 and J usage is TRBJ1-6; D remains ambiguous. The CDR3 contains 14 residues. V was trimmed by 1 base and J by 10 bases, leaving 11 bases between them. Per germline, CDR1 MGHDK and CDR2 SYGVNS.

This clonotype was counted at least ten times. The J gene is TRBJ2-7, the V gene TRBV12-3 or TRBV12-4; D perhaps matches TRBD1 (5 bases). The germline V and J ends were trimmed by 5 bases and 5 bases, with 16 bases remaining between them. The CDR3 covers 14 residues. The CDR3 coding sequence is TGTGCCAGCAGTCCCAGACCAGGGTCCCACGAGCAGTACTTC. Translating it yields CASSPRPGSHEQYF.

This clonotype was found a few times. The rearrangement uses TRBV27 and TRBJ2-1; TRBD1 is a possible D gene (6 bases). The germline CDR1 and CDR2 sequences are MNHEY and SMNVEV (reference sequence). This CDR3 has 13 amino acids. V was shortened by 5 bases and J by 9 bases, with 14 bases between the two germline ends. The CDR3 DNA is TGTGCCAGCAGTACAATACAGGGCGGTGAGCAGTTCTTC. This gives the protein CASSTIQGGEQFF.

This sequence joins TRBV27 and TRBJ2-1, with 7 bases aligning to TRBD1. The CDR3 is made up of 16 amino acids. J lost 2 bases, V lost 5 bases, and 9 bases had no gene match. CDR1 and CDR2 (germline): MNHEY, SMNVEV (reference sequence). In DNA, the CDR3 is TGTGCCAGCAGTCGCCAATCCGGGACAGCCTACAATGAGCAGTTCTTC. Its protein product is CASSRQSGTAYNEQFF.

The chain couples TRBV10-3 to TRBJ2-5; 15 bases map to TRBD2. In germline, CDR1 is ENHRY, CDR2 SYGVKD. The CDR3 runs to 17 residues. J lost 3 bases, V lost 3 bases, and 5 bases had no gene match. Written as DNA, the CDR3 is TGTGCCATCAGTGAACCCGGACTAGCGGGGGGGAAAGAGACCCAGTACTTC. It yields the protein CAISEPGLAGGKETQYF.

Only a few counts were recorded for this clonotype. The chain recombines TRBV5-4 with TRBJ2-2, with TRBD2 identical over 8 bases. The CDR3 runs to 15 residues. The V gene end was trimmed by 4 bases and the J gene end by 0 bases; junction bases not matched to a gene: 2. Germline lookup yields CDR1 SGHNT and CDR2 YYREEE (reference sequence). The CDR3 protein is CASSAGLANTGELFF. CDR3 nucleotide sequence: TGTGCCAGCAGCGCGGGACTAGCGAACACCGGGGAGCTGTTTTTT.

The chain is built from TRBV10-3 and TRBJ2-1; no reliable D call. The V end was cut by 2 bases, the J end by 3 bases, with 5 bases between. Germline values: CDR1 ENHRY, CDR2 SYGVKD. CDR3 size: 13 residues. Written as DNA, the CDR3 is TGTGCCATCAGTGAGGACCGCTACAATGAGCAGTTCTTC. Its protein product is CAISEDRYNEQFF.

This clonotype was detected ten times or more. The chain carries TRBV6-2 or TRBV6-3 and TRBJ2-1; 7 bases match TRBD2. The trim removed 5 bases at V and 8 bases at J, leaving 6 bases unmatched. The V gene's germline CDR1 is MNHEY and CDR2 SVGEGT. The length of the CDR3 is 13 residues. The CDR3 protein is CASSPLTSDEQFF. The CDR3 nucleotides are TGTGCCAGCAGTCCACTCACTAGCGATGAGCAGTTCTTC.

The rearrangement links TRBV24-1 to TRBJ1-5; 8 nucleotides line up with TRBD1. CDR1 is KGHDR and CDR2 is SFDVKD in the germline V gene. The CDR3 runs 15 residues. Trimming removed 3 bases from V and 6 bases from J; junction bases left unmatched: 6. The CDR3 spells CATSDARGRSQPQHF. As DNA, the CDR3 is TGTGCCACCAGTGATGCCAGGGGGCGCTCTCAGCCCCAGCATTTT.

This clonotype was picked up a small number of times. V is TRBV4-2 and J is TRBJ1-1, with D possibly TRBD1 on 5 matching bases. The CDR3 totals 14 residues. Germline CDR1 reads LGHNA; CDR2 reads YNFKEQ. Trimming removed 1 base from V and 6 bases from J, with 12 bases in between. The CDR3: CASSQVVGVAEAFF. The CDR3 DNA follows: TGTGCCAGCAGCCAAGTCGTGGGGGTGGCTGAAGCTTTCTTT.

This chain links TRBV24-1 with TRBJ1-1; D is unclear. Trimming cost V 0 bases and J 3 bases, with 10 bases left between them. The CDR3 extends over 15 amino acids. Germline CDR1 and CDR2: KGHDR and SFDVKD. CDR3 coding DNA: TGTGCCACCAGTGATTTGTTAGGTGGAGACACTGAAGCTTTCTTT. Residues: CATSDLLGGDTEAFF.

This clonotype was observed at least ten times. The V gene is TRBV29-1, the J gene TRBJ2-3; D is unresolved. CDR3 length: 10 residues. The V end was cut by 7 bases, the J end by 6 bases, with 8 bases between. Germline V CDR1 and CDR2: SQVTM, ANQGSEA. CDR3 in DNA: TGCAGCGCTGGACCCGATACGCAGTATTTT. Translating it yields CSAGPDTQYF.

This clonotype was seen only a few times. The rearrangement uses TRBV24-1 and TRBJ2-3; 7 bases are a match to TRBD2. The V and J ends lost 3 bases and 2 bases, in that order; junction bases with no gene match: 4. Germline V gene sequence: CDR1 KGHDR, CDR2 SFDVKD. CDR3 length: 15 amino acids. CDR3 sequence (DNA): TGTGCCACCAGTGATATGGGGAGGGCCACAGATACGCAGTATTTT. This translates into CATSDMGRATDTQYF.

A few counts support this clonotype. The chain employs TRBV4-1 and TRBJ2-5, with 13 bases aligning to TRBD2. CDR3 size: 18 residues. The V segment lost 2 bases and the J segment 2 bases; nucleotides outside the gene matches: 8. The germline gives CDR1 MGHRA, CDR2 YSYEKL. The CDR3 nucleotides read TGCGCCAGCAGCCAATCGACTAGCGGGGGGCCATGGCAAGAGACCCAGTACTTC. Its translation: CASSQSTSGGPWQETQYF.

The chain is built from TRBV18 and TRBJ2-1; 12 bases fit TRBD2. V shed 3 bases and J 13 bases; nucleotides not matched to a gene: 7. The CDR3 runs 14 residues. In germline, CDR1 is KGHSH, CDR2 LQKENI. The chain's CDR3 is CASSPPGLAGPQFF. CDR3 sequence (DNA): TGTGCCAGCTCACCGCCGGGACTAGCGGGTCCACAGTTCTTC.

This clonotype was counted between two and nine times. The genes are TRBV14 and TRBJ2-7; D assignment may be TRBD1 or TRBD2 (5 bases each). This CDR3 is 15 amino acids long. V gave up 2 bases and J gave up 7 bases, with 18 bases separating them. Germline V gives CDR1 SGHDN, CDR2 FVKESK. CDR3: CASSQPGTPTEEQYF. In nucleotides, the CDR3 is TGTGCCAGCAGCCAACCCGGGACCCCAACAGAGGAGCAGTACTTC.

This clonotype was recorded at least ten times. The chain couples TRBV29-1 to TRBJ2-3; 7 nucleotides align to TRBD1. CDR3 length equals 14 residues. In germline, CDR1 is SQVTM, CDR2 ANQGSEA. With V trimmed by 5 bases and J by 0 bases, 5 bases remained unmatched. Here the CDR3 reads CSVQPGQSTDTQYF. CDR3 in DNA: TGCAGCGTTCAACCGGGACAGAGCACAGATACGCAGTATTTT.

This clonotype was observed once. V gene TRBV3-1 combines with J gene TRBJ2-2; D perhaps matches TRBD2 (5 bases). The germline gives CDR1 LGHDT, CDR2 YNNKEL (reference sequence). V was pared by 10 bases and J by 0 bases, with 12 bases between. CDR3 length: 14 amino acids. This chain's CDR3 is CATQRGSNTGELFF. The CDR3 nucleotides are TGTGCCACCCAACGCGGGTCGAACACCGGGGAGCTGTTTTTT.